Presented here are 27 T cell receptor beta chains from one specimen sequenced in a study of blood T cells in healthy people across ages. Through a sample-barcoded 5' primer and a J-beta primer mix, a second PCR was run for roughly 6 to 11 cycles. TCRdb called the 5' RACE reads again in MiXCR, with one record for every CDR3 protein. The table lists hundreds of thousands of distinct CDR3 sequences, around 34% of them singletons. Sequenced input: blood. The receptors derive from a man aged 18 to 30 in good health.

This sequence joins TRBV10-3 and TRBJ1-6, with 9 bases identical to TRBD1. V shed 6 bases and J 5 bases; nucleotides not matched to a gene: 2. CDR1 and CDR2 from the germline V gene are ENHRY and SYGVKD. CDR3 size: 14 residues. CDR3 sequence (DNA): TGTGCCATCAGAAGACAGGGGGATAATTCACCCCTCCACTTT. Encoded protein: CAIRRQGDNSPLHF.

On this clonotype itself: Germline is not matched at one junction end, which may reflect a read error. The V gene is TRBV5-1, the J gene TRBJ2-3, with TRBD2 identical over 11 bases. From germline, CDR1 is SGHRS and CDR2 YFSETQ. The CDR3 runs to 16 residues. The DNA for the CDR3 is TGCGCCAGCAGCCCATCTAGCGGGGGGTCCACAGATACGCGGTATTTT. Translated, it gives CASSPSSGGSTDTRYF. Full variable domain (missing parts from reference TRBV5-1 and TRBJ2-3): KAGVTQTPRYLIKTRGQQVTLSCSPISGHRSVSWYQQTPGQGLQFLFEYFSETQRNKGNFPGRFSGRQFSNSRSEMNVSTLELGDSALYLCASSPSSGGSTDTRYFGPGTRLTVL.

The chain joins TRBV10-3 to TRBJ1-5; perhaps TRBD1 as D (5 bases). In germline, CDR1 is ENHRY, CDR2 SYGVKD. Trimming took 9 bases from V and 5 from J, leaving 14 bases between them. The CDR3 consists of 13 residues. The CDR3 nucleotides read TGTGCCATTCATGCGGACACCTATCAGCCCCAGCATTTT. It yields the protein CAIHADTYQPQHF.

This sequence joins TRBV15 and TRBJ1-5; TRBD1 matches 10 bases. V trimming: 7 bases; J trimming: 6 bases; junction bases outside the gene matches: 6. The CDR3 runs to 14 residues. In germline, CDR1 is LNHNV, CDR2 YYDKDF (reference sequence). Here the CDR3 reads CATTRDRGIQPQHF. The CDR3 DNA follows: TGTGCCACCACCCGGGACAGGGGAATTCAGCCCCAGCATTTT.

This chain connects TRBV7-6 to TRBJ2-7; 10 bases agree with TRBD1. The CDR3 runs 15 residues. Trimming at V came to 5 bases and at J to 5 bases, leaving 9 bases not matched to a gene. Per germline, CDR1 SGHVS and CDR2 FNYEAQ. The DNA for the CDR3 is TGTGCCAGCAGCCCTCGGGACAGGGGCGGTAACGAGCAGTACTTC. Amino acids: CASSPRDRGGNEQYF.

In regard to this clonotype: This may arise from a read error, as a much more abundant clone is one base away. The rearrangement uses TRBV27 and TRBJ2-7; 7 bases map to TRBD1. The J call may be wrong; the DNA end is better matched by TRBJ2-5. This CDR3 contains 15 residues. Germline V gives CDR1 MNHEY, CDR2 SMNVEV (reference sequence). The CDR3 region is CASRTRQGYSGTQYF. The CDR3, as DNA: TGTGCCAGCAGGACCCGACAGGGATATTCAGGGACCCAGTACTTC.

The chain carries TRBV12-3 or TRBV12-4 and TRBJ1-1, with D perhaps TRBD1 (5 bases). The CDR3 spans 14 residues. V lost 3 bases, J lost 5 bases, and 13 bases lay in between. Here the CDR3 reads CASSFRTGPTEAFF. Written as DNA, the CDR3 is TGTGCCAGCAGTTTCCGGACGGGGCCGACTGAAGCTTTCTTT.

This clonotype was observed a handful of times. The CDR3 is CASSPESLRGGIYNEQFF. The CDR3 region has the DNA TGCGCCAGCAGCCCTGAATCCCTTCGCGGGGGGATTTACAATGAGCAGTTCTTC. The chain employs TRBV4-3 and TRBJ2-1, with 8 bases lining up with TRBD2. The CDR3 is 18 amino acids. Germline V gene data show CDR1 as LGHNA and CDR2 as YSLEER. With V trimmed by 4 bases and J by 4 bases, 15 bases remained unmatched.

This clonotype has a count of ten or more. The V gene is TRBV4-1, the J gene TRBJ2-1; 8 nucleotides match TRBD2. V gave up 3 bases and J gave up 0 bases; unmatched junction bases: 7. Germline CDR1 reads MGHRA; CDR2 reads YSYEKL. CDR3 length: 17 amino acids. CDR3 loop: CASSQERGSSSYNEQFF. The CDR3 DNA sequence: TGCGCCAGCAGCCAGGAGCGGGGGTCCAGCTCCTACAATGAGCAGTTCTTC.

The chain uses TRBV7-3 and TRBJ2-7; D is possibly TRBD1 or TRBD2 (5 bases each). V was trimmed by 3 bases and J by 7 bases, leaving 13 bases between them. From germline, CDR1 is SGHTA and CDR2 FQGTGA. The CDR3 totals 13 residues. In nucleotides, the CDR3 is TGTGCCAGCAGCTTTGGGGGTCGGAATGAGCAGTACTTC. Translated, it gives CASSFGGRNEQYF.

The rearrangement joins TRBV29-1 to TRBJ2-1; D gene ambiguous. The germline CDR1 and CDR2 sequences are SQVTM and ANQGSEA. Trimming stripped 0 bases from V and 0 bases from J, with 15 bases between. The CDR3 length is 17 residues. CDR3 loop: CSVEEAGGASSYNEQFF. CDR3 DNA: TGCAGCGTTGAAGAGGCCGGCGGCGCTAGCTCCTACAATGAGCAGTTCTTC.

This clonotype was detected only a few times. The rearrangement joins TRBV30 to TRBJ2-7; a possible D gene is TRBD1 (5 bases). The CDR3 runs to 14 residues. Germline V gene lookup returns CDR1 GTSNPN and CDR2 SVGIG (reference sequence). Deletions cut 0 bases from V and 2 bases from J, with 11 bases between. Written as DNA, the CDR3 is TGTGCCTGGAGTGTACCTAGGACAACCTACGAGCAGTACTTC. Translating it yields CAWSVPRTTYEQYF.

V usage is TRBV20-1 and J usage is TRBJ1-1, with TRBD1 identical over 7 bases. Germline V gene lookup returns CDR1 DFQATT and CDR2 SNEGSKA (reference sequence). After removal of 6 bases from V and 5 bases from J, the junction contained 18 bases not matched to a gene. The CDR3 is made up of 16 amino acids. CDR3 region: CSAGGDRRTWKTEAFF. The CDR3 DNA is TGCAGTGCGGGGGGGGACAGAAGGACTTGGAAGACTGAAGCTTTCTTT.

This chain connects TRBV4-3 to TRBJ1-4, with D perhaps matching TRBD1 (5 bases). The CDR3 covers 16 residues. Trimming stripped 0 bases from V and 3 bases from J, with 11 bases between. CDR1 and CDR2 from the germline V gene are LGHNA and YSLEER. CDR3 sequence: CASSQEGRGPNEKLFF. The CDR3 DNA sequence: TGCGCCAGCAGCCAAGAGGGGAGGGGTCCTAATGAAAAACTGTTTTTT.

The chain combines TRBV6-2 or TRBV6-3 with TRBJ1-4; no reliable D call. The CDR3 has 15 residues. V gave up 6 bases and J gave up 8 bases, with 19 bases separating them. Germline V CDR1 and CDR2: MNHEY, SVGEGT. DNA of the CDR3: TGTGCCAGCAGCACCAAGACATATTCAGGAGAAAAACTGTTTTTT. This codes for CASSTKTYSGEKLFF.

This clonotype was seen at least ten times. This chain joins TRBV4-2 and TRBJ2-1; the D is unclear. V was cut by 0 bases and J by 5 bases, with 17 bases left in between. This CDR3 is built from 17 residues. From germline, CDR1 is LGHNA and CDR2 YNFKEQ. CDR3 in DNA: TGTGCCAGCAGCCAAGACCTCTTCCGGGCCAGCCACAATGAGCAGTTCTTC. This encodes CASSQDLFRASHNEQFF.

This chain links TRBV7-2 with TRBJ2-4; possibly TRBD1 for D (6 bases). The J call may not be correct, given that the DNA end is closer to TRBJ2-5. The germline gives CDR1 SGHTA, CDR2 FQGNSA. CDR3 size: 14 residues. Here the CDR3 DNA reads TGTGCCAGCAGCCAAGGGGGATTTGGAGAGACCCAGTACTTC. Protein sequence: CASSQGGFGETQYF.

The chain has TRBV7-9 and TRBJ2-3; D not certain. Germline CDR1 and CDR2: SEHNR and FQNEAQ (reference sequence). CDR3 length: 14 amino acids. V was cut by 4 bases and J by 4 bases, with 12 bases left in between. CDR3 sequence: CASSYGRIPDTQYF. As DNA, the CDR3 is TGTGCCAGCAGCTACGGAAGAATACCAGATACGCAGTATTTT.

CDR3 nucleotide sequence: TGTGCCAGCAGTTCCGGGGGTAACAGCGGTTTCTTT. This gives the protein CASSSGGNSGFF. The chain combines TRBV6-5 with TRBJ1-1, with D perhaps matching TRBD1 (5 bases). In germline, CDR1 is MNHEY, CDR2 SVGAGI. The CDR3 is 12 residues long. Trimming removed 4 bases at V and 13 bases at J, with 16 bases between.

In its sample, this clonotype was seen many times. The J gene is TRBJ2-7, the V gene TRBV2; 8 bases fit TRBD1. Per the germline V gene, CDR1 is SNHLY and CDR2 is FYNNEI. The CDR3 is 14 amino acids. V trimming: 4 bases; J trimming: 1 base; junction bases outside the gene matches: 3. CDR3 loop: CASSARTGSYEQYF. The CDR3 region has the DNA TGTGCCAGCAGTGCCAGGACAGGGTCCTACGAGCAGTACTTC.

On this clonotype itself: It may be a read error: a sequence one base away is much more abundant. V and J are TRBV7-9 and TRBJ2-3; 8 bases are a match to TRBD1. The germline gives CDR1 SEHNR, CDR2 FQNEAQ (reference sequence). This CDR3 spans 14 amino acids. CDR3 sequence: CASSRDRYTDAQYF. The CDR3 DNA reads TGTGCCAGCAGCCGGGACAGGTACACAGATGCGCAGTATTTT.

This clonotype was detected ten times or more. This rearrangement joins TRBV12-3 or TRBV12-4 to TRBJ2-7, with D possibly TRBD2 on 5 matching bases. V gave up 3 bases and J gave up 3 bases, with 6 bases separating them. The CDR3 is 12 residues long. CDR3 in amino acids: CASSFAGYEQYF. The CDR3 region has the DNA TGTGCCAGCAGTTTCGCGGGCTACGAGCAGTACTTC.

This clonotype was detected a few times. The DNA for the CDR3 is TGTGCCACCTGGGACAGATCCAGCGGCTATGGCTACACCTTC. Its protein is CATWDRSSGYGYTF. V is TRBV6-6 and J is TRBJ1-2; TRBD1 agrees at 7 bases. V lost 10 bases, J lost 4 bases, and 12 bases stayed unmatched. Germline CDR1 and CDR2: MNHNY and SVGAGI (reference sequence). This CDR3 contains 14 residues.

Ten or more counts support this clonotype. V usage is TRBV12-3 or TRBV12-4 and J usage is TRBJ2-1; 10 bases match TRBD2. With 7 bases clipped from V and 0 bases from J, the junction kept 3 bases outside the gene matches. This CDR3 is 15 amino acids long. The CDR3 loop reads CASTLAGTSYNEQFF. The CDR3, as DNA: TGTGCCAGCACACTAGCGGGGACCTCCTACAATGAGCAGTTCTTC.

This clonotype was recorded only once. The V gene is TRBV9, the J gene TRBJ1-5; weak D call: TRBD1 (6 bases). This CDR3 has 17 amino acids. Per the germline V gene, CDR1 is SGDLS and CDR2 is YYNGEE. With 0 bases removed from V and 2 bases from J, the gap between germline ends came to 15 bases. DNA for the CDR3: TGTGCCAGCAGCGTAGGAAGGGAGGGGGTGCGCAATCAGCCCCAGCATTTT. Encoded protein: CASSVGREGVRNQPQHF.

The gene calls are TRBV7-8 and TRBJ2-1, with no clear D. The DNA end is a closer match to TRBJ2-7, so the J assignment may be wrong. The CDR3 loop spans 17 amino acids. CDR1 is SGHVS and CDR2 is FQNEAQ in the germline V gene. CDR3 DNA: TGTGCCAGCAGCCCCCGGAAGCCCAGCGCCTCCTACAATGAGCAGTACTTC. This codes for CASSPRKPSASYNEQYF.

CDR3 region: CAWSVLRTGASGYTF. CDR3 in DNA: TGTGCCTGGAGTGTACTAAGGACAGGGGCGTCTGGCTACACCTTC. The rearrangement joins TRBV30 to TRBJ1-2, with 9 bases identical to TRBD1. The germline gives CDR1 GTSNPN, CDR2 SVGIG (reference sequence). CDR3 length: 15 amino acids. Unmatched junction bases numbered 9, after V lost 0 bases and J lost 7 bases.